The entry that follows covers one T cell receptor beta chain sequence. A second PCR of 7 to 11 cycles used a sample-barcoded 5' primer and a J-beta primer mix. Samples each returned at least 3 million CDR3-containing paired-end reads. TCRdb ran MiXCR on the 5' RACE reads and lists one entry per CDR3 protein. The sample shows around 1,800,000 distinct CDR3 sequences, about two fifths of them seen only once. The sample comes from a study of blood T cells in healthy people across ages. Each sample used at least 6 million PBMCs. Trimming took off 6 bases at V and 4 bases at J, with 7 bases between the two ends. Germline-derived CDR1 and CDR2 are DFQATT and SNEGSKA (reference sequence). CDR3 length: 11 residues.

This clonotype was obtained from a human donor in good health. Sequencing input: blood. The gene calls are TRBV20-1 and TRBJ1-5, with D unresolved. The CDR3 is CSAYQNQPQHF. The CDR3 nucleotides read TGCAGTGCCTATCAGAATCAGCCCCAGCATTTT.